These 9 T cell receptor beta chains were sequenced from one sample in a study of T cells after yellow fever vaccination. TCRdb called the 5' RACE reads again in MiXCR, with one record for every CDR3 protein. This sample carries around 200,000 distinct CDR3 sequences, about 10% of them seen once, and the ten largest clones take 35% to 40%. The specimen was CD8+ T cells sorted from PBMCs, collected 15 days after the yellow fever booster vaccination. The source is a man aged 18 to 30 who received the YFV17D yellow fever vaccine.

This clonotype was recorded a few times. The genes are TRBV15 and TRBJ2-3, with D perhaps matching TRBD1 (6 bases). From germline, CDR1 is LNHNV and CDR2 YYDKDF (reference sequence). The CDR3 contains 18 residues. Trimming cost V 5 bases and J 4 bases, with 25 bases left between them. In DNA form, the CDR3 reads TGTGCCACCAGCTCCTGGACAGAAAATAATCCGGGCGCAGATACGCAGTATTTT. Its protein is CATSSWTENNPGADTQYF.

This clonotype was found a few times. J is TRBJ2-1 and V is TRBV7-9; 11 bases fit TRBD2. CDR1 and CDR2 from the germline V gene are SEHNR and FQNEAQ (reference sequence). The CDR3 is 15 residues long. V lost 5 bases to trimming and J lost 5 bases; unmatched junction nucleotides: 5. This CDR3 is CASSELAGADNEQFF. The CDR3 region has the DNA TGTGCCAGCAGCGAACTAGCGGGGGCAGACAATGAGCAGTTCTTC.

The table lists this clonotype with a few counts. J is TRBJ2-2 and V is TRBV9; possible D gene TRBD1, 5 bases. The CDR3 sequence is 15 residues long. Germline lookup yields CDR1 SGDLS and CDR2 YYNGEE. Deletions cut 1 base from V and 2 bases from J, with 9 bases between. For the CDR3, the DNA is TGTGCCAGCAGCGTAACAGGAACCAACACCGGGGAGCTGTTTTTT. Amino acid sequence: CASSVTGTNTGELFF.

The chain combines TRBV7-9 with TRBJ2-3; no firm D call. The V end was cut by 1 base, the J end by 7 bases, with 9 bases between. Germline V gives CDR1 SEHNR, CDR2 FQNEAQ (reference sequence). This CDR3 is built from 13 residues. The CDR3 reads CASSLGPGNTQYF. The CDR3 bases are TGTGCCAGCAGCTTAGGGCCAGGCAATACGCAGTATTTT.

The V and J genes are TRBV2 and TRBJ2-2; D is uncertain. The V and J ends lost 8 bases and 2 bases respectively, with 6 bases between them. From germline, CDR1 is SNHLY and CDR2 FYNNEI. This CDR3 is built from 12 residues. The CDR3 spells CASFSNTGELFF. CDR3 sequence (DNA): TGTGCCAGCTTTAGTAACACCGGGGAGCTGTTTTTT.

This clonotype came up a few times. The CDR3 loop reads CASSLALVGGETQYF. CDR3 nucleotides: TGTGCCAGCAGCTTAGCCCTCGTCGGAGGGGAGACCCAGTACTTC. The chain recombines TRBV7-9 with TRBJ2-5, with D perhaps TRBD2 (6 bases). CDR3 size: 15 residues. The V gene lost 0 bases and the J gene lost 5 bases, with 13 bases spanning the gap. CDR1 SEHNR and CDR2 FQNEAQ come from the germline V gene (reference sequence).

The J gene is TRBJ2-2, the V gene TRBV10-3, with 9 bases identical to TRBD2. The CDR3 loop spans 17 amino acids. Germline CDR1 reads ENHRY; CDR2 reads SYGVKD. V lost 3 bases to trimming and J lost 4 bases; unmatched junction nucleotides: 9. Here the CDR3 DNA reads TGTGCCATCAGTGACCTGGGTAGCGGGGGAGTCACCGGGGAGCTGTTTTTT. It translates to CAISDLGSGGVTGELFF.

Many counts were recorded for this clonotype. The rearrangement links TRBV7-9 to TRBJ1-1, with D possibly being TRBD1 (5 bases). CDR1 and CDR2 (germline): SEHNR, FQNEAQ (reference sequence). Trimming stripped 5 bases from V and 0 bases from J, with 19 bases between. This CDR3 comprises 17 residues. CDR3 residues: CASSTRPGTVMNTEAFF. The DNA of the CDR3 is TGTGCCAGCAGCACACGTCCCGGGACGGTCATGAACACTGAAGCTTTCTTT. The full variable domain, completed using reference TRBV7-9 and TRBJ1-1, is DTGVSQNPRHKITKRGQNVTFRCDPISEHNRLYWYRQTLGQGPEFLTYFQNEAQLEKSRLLSDRFSAERPKGSFSTLEIQRTEQGDSAMYLCASSTRPGTVMNTEAFFGQGTRLTVV.

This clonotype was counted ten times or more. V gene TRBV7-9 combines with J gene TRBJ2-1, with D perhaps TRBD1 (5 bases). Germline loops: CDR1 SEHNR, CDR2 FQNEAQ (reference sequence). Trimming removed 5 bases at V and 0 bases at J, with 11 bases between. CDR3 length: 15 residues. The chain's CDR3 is CASSPTVGSYNEQFF. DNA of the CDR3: TGTGCCAGCAGCCCGACAGTTGGCTCCTACAATGAGCAGTTCTTC.